The next 15 T cell receptor beta chains were all read from a single sample in a study of breast tumors, draining lymph nodes, adjacent tissues. One entry per CDR3 protein results from TCRdb running MiXCR on the multiplex PCR reads. This sample yields 100,000 or so distinct CDR3 sequences, of which 21% are seen a single time; less than 1.5% belongs to the top ten. The lymph nodes were axillary draining lymph nodes from breast cancer patients. Sample: axillary lymph node tissue. All receptors come from a female donor with breast cancer. Some clones in this sample may be carry-over from other donors' samples.

Note on this clonotype: A read error may be the cause here, since a much bigger clone is one base away. This chain links TRBV3-1 with TRBJ2-5, with 8 positions matching TRBD1. The CDR3 is made up of 13 amino acids. Germline CDR1 and CDR2: LGHDT and YNNKEL (reference sequence). V shed 0 bases, J shed 7 bases, and the junction held 1 base outside the gene matches. The CDR3 DNA is TGTGCCAGCAGCCAAGAACAGGGGGGGACCCAGTACTTC. This gives the protein CASSQEQGGTQYF.

This clonotype has a count of ten or more. This sequence joins TRBV24-1 and TRBJ2-1, with TRBD1 matching over 11 bases. The germline V gene encodes CDR1 KGHDR and CDR2 SFDVKD. CDR3 length: 15 amino acids. Trimming took 4 bases from V and 10 from J; bases not matched to a gene: 8. As DNA, the CDR3 is TGTGCCACCAGTGACCCTGGACAGGGGGCGAGGGAGCAGTTCTTC. This gives the protein CATSDPGQGAREQFF.

This clonotype appeared many times. J is TRBJ1-6 and V is TRBV20-1; D may be TRBD1 (5 bases). This CDR3 comprises 14 residues. CDR1 DFQATT and CDR2 SNEGSKA come from the germline V gene (reference sequence). Trimming removed 5 bases at V and 7 bases at J, with 15 bases between. As DNA, the CDR3 is TGCAGTGCTGGAAAGGGACCGACCAATTCACCCCTCCACTTT. This translates into CSAGKGPTNSPLHF.

CDR3 sequence reads: CASSSEQYF. In DNA form, the CDR3 reads TGTGCCAGCAGTTCCGAGCAGTACTTC. The V call is TRBV27, the J call TRBJ2-7; D ambiguous. The CDR3 sequence is 9 residues long. V lost 4 bases to trimming and J lost 6 bases, with 1 base between them. Germline loops: CDR1 MNHEY, CDR2 SMNVEV (reference sequence).

A word on this clonotype: With a much larger clone just one base away, this may be a read error. The gene calls are TRBV9 and TRBJ1-3; TRBD1 agrees at 7 bases. CDR1 is SGDLS, CDR2 YYNGEE, per germline. The CDR3 runs 16 residues. The CDR3, as DNA: TGTGCCAGCAGCGTCTCCGGGACAGAAGCTGGAAGCACCATATATTTT. Protein product: CASSVSGTEAGSTIYF. The whole variable domain, remainder taken from reference TRBV9 and TRBJ1-3, is DSGVTQTPKHLITATGQRVTLRCSPRSGDLSVYWYQQSLDQGLQFLIQYYNGEERAKGNILERFSAQQFPDLHSELNLSSLELGDSALYFCASSVSGTEAGSTIYFGEGSWLTVV.

In its sample, this clonotype was seen many times. V usage is TRBV3-1 and J usage is TRBJ2-7; D is unclear. This CDR3 is built from 15 residues. CDR1 is LGHDT and CDR2 is YNNKEL in the germline V gene (reference sequence). Trimming took 4 bases from V and 0 from J, leaving 13 bases between them. The CDR3 coding sequence is TGTGCCAGCAGCCCCGCCGCCGGCGGCTCCTACGAGCAGTACTTC. Its protein product is CASSPAAGGSYEQYF.

This clonotype was picked up many times. The chain combines TRBV20-1 with TRBJ2-7; TRBD1 might be the D (5 bases). The CDR3 loop spans 14 amino acids. Trimming took off 0 bases at V and 3 bases at J, with 12 bases between the two ends. Germline CDR1 reads DFQATT; CDR2 reads SNEGSKA (reference sequence). The CDR3 region is CSARETQGLYEQYF. As DNA, the CDR3 is TGCAGTGCTAGAGAAACGCAGGGCCTCTACGAGCAGTACTTC.

This clonotype was seen only a few times. The chain employs TRBV5-4 and TRBJ2-1; the D is unclear. This CDR3 is built from 11 residues. Germline CDR1 reads SGHNT; CDR2 reads YYREEE (reference sequence). The V end was cut by 6 bases, the J end by 7 bases, with 8 bases between. The CDR3 here is CASTGVNEQFF. DNA of the CDR3: TGTGCCAGCACCGGAGTTAATGAGCAGTTCTTC.

There are many counts of this clonotype. The chain is built from TRBV20-1 and TRBJ2-5, with TRBD2 matching 9 bases. The V and J ends lost 0 bases and 5 bases, in that order; junction bases with no gene match: 10. The CDR3 runs to 16 residues. The germline gives CDR1 DFQATT, CDR2 SNEGSKA (reference sequence). CDR3 bases: TGCAGTGCTAGAGATTCCAGCGGGGGGTTAATGGAGACCCAGTACTTC. Its protein product is CSARDSSGGLMETQYF.

This clonotype was picked up many times. The CDR3 DNA is TGCGCCAGCAGCTTGATCCTAGCGGGACGGGAGCAGTACTTC. This codes for CASSLILAGREQYF. The genes are TRBV5-1 and TRBJ2-7; 9 nucleotides line up with TRBD2. Germline V gene sequence: CDR1 SGHRS, CDR2 YFSETQ. This CDR3 spans 14 amino acids. Trimming took 1 base from V and 7 from J; bases not matched to a gene: 6.

This clonotype was detected ten times or more. The rearrangement uses TRBV20-1 and TRBJ2-7, with D perhaps TRBD1 (6 bases). The length of the CDR3 is 14 residues. Germline CDR1 is DFQATT and CDR2 is SNEGSKA (reference sequence). Trimming removed 3 bases from V and 1 base from J, with 13 bases in between. The CDR3 coding sequence is TGCAGTGCTAGGAGCAGGGGTAGATCCTACGAGCAGTACTTC. It is translated as CSARSRGRSYEQYF.

Remarks on this clonotype: Being one base from a much bigger clone, this may be a read error. The V gene is TRBV7-2, the J gene TRBJ1-4; TRBD1 agrees at 7 bases. The CDR3 runs to 16 residues. CDR1 and CDR2 from the germline V gene are SGHTA and FQGNSA. CDR3 in DNA: TGTGCCAGCAGCCAAGGAGGGACAGCCACGGGAGAAAGACTGTTTTTT. Its translation: CASSQGGTATGERLFF.

The V gene is TRBV5-6, the J gene TRBJ2-7; maybe TRBD2 (6 bases). Germline loops: CDR1 SGHDT, CDR2 YYEEEE. The V gene lost 4 bases and the J gene lost 12 bases, with 23 bases spanning the gap. The CDR3 extends over 14 amino acids. The CDR3 nucleotides read TGTGCCAGCAGCCCCCGGGACTCGTCCCCGAAAAGGTACTTC. The encoded protein is CASSPRDSSPKRYF.

This clonotype was counted at least ten times. The chain links TRBV2 to TRBJ2-3; D perhaps matches TRBD1 (6 bases). The CDR3 consists of 14 residues. Trimming left V 4 bases short and J 6 bases short, with 14 bases between. Germline CDR1 and CDR2: SNHLY and FYNNEI. CDR3 coding DNA: TGTGCCAGCAGTGGGGGAACAGGGCGGGATACGCAGTATTTT. Residues: CASSGGTGRDTQYF.

This clonotype was seen ten or more times. The chain links TRBV6-5 to TRBJ1-5; TRBD1 is a possible D gene (5 bases). With 2 bases removed from V and 0 bases from J, the gap between germline ends came to 14 bases. From germline, CDR1 is MNHEY and CDR2 SVGAGI. The CDR3 extends over 17 amino acids. The CDR3 DNA is TGTGCCAGCAGTTACCCCAATGGACAATATAGCAATCAGCCCCAGCATTTT. The encoded protein is CASSYPNGQYSNQPQHF.